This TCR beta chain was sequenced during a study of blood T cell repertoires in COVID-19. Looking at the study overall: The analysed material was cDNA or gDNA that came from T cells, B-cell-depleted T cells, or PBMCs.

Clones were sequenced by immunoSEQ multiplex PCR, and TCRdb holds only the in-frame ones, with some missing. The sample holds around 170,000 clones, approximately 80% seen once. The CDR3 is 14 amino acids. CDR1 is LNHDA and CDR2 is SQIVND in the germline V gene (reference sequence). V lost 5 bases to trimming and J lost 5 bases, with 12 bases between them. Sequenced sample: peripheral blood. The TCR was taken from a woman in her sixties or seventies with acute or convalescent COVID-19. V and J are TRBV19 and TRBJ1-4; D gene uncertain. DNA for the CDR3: TGTGCCAGTAGTCCATACAGAGAAAATGAAAAACTGTTTTTT. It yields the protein CASSPYRENEKLFF.